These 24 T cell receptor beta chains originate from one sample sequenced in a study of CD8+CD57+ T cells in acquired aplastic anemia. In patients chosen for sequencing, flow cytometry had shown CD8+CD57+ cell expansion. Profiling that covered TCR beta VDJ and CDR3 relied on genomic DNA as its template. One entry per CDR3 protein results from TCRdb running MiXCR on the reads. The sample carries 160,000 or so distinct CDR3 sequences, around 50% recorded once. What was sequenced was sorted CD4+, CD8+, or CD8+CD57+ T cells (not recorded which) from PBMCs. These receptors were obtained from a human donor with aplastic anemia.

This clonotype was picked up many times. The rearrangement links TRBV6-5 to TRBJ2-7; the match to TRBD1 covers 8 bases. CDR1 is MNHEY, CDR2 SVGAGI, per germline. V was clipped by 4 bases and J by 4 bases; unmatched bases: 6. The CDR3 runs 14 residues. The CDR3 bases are TGTGCCAGCAGTTCCTCCCGACAGGGGTACGAGCAGTACTTC. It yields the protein CASSSSRQGYEQYF.

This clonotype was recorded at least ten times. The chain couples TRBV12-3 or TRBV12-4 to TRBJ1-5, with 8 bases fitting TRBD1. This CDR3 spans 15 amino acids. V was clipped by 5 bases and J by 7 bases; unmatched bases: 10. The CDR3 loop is CASSPDRGHPQPQHF. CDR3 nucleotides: TGTGCCAGCAGTCCCGACAGGGGCCATCCCCAGCCCCAGCATTTT.

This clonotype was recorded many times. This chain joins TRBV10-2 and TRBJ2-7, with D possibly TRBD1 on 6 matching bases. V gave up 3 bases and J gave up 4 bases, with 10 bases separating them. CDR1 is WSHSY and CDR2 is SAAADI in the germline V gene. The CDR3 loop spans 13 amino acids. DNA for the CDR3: TGCGCCAGCAGTGAAGGGGGTTATTACGAGCAGTACTTC. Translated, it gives CASSEGGYYEQYF.

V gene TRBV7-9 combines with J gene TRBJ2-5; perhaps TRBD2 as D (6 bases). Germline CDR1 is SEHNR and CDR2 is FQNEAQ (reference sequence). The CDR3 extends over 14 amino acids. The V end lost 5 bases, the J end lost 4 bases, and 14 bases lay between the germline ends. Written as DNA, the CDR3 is TGTGCCAGCAGCCCGGGCGGGACGGGAGAGACCCAGTACTTC. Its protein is CASSPGGTGETQYF.

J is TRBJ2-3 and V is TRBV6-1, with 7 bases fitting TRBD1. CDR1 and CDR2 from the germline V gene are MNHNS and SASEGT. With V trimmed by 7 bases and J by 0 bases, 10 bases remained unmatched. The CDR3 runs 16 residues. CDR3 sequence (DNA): TGTGCCAGCAAAGAACGGGACAGTCCTAGCACAGATACGCAGTATTTT. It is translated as CASKERDSPSTDTQYF.

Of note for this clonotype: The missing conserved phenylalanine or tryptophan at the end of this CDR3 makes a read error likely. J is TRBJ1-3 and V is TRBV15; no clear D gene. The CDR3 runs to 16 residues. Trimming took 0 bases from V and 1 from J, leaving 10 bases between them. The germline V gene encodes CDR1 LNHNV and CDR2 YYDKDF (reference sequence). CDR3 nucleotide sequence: TGTGCCACCAGCAGAGATCCGGAGGGATCTGGAAACACCATATATTCT. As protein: CATSRDPEGSGNTIYS.

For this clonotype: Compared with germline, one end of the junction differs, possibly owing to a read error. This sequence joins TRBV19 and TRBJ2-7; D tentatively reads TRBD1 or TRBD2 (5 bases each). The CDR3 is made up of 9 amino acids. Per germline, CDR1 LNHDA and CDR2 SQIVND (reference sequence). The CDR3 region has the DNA TGTGCCAGTACCAAGATTTGGGGGTTC. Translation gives CASTKIWGF.

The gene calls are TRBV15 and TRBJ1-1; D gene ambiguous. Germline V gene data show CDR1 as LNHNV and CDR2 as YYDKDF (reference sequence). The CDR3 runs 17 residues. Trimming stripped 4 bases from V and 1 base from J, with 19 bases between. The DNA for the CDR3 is TGTGCCACCAGCACTGACCGGGCTAGTGAAGCGAACACTGAAGCTTTCTTT. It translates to CATSTDRASEANTEAFF.

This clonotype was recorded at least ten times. The CDR3 bases are TGTGCCAGCAGCTTGGACCAGGGAAGTGAGCAGTTCTTC. Amino acid sequence: CASSLDQGSEQFF. This chain links TRBV5-6 with TRBJ2-1; maybe TRBD1 (5 bases). Trimming stripped 0 bases from V and 9 bases from J, with 10 bases between. CDR1 is SGHDT and CDR2 is YYEEEE in the germline V gene. CDR3 length: 13 residues.

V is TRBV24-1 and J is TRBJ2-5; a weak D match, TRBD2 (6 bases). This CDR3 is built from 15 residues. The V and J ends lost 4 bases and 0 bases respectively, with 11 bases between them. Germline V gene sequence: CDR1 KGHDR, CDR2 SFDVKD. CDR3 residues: CATSETGADQETQYF. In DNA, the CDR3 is TGTGCCACCAGTGAAACGGGAGCCGACCAAGAGACCCAGTACTTC.

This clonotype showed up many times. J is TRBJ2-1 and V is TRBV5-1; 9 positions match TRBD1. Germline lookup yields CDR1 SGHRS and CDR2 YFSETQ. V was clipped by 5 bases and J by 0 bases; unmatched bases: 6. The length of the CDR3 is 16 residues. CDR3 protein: CASRHQDRGSYNEQFF. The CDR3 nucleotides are TGCGCCAGCAGACATCAGGACAGGGGCTCCTACAATGAGCAGTTCTTC.

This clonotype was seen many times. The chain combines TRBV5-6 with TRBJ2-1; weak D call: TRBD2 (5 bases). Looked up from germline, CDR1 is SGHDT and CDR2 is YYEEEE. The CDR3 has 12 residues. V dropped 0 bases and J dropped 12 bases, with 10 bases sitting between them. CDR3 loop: CASSLAGIGQFF. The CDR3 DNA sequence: TGTGCCAGCAGCTTGGCCGGGATCGGGCAGTTCTTC. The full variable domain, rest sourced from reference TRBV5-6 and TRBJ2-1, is DAGVTQSPTHLIKTRGQQVTLRCSPKSGHDTVSWYQQALGQGPQFIFQYYEEEERQRGNFPDRFSGHQFPNYSSELNVNALLLGDSALYLCASSLAGIGQFFGPGTRLTVL.

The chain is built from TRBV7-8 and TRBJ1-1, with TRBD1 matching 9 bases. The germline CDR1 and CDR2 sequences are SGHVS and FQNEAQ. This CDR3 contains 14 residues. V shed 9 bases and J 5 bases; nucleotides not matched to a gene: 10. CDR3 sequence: CASSIRQGETEAFF. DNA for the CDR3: TGTGCCAGTAGTATACGACAGGGGGAGACTGAAGCTTTCTTT.

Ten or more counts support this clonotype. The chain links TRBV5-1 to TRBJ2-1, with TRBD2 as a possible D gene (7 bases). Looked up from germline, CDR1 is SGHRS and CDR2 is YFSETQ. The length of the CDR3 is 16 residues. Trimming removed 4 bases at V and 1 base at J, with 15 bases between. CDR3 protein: CASSPGGGTSYNEQFF. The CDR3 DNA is TGCGCCAGCAGCCCTGGGGGGGGCACGTCCTACAATGAGCAGTTCTTC.

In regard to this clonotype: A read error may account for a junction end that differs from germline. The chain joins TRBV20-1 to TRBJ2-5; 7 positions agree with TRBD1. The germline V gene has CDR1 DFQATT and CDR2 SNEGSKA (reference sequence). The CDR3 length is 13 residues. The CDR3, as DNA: TGCAGTGCTAGGGGGGACAGCGCCAAAGCCCGGTTCTTC. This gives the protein CSARGDSAKARFF.

CDR3 DNA sequence: TGTGCCTCTACTTTGGGTGGGGGAAGGGATAGCAATCAGCCCCAGCATTTT. Its translation is CASTLGGGRDSNQPQHF. The V gene is TRBV10-3, the J gene TRBJ1-5, with a possible D match to TRBD1 (5 bases). Trimming pared 11 bases from V and 0 bases from J, leaving 23 bases between. This CDR3 comprises 17 residues. Germline CDR1 and CDR2: ENHRY and SYGVKD.

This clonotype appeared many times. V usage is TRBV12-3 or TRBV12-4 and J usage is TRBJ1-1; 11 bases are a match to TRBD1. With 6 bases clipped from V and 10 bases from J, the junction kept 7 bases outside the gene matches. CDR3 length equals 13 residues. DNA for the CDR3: TGTGCCAGCAGGGGACAGGGGGATCGGGGAGCTTTCTTT. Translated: CASRGQGDRGAFF.

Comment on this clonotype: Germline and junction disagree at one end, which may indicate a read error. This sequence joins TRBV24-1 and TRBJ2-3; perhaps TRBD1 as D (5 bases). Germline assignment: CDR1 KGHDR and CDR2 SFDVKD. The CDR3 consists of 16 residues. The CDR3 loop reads CAASDAKGQFTDTQYF. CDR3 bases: TGTGCCGCCAGTGACGCCAAGGGGCAGTTCACAGATACGCAGTATTTT.

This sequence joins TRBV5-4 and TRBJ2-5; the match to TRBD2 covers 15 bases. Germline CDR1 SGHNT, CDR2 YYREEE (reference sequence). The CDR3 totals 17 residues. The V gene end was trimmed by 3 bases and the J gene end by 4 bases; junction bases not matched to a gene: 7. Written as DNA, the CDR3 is TGTGCCAGCAGCTCCGGGACTAGCGGGGGGCCAACAGAGACCCAGTACTTC. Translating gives CASSSGTSGGPTETQYF.

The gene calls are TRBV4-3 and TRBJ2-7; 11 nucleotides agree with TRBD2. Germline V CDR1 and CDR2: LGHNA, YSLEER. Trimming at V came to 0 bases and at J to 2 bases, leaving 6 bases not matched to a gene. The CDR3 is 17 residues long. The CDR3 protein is CASSQDRGTSGPYEQYF. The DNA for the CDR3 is TGCGCCAGCAGCCAAGACCGCGGGACTAGCGGACCCTACGAGCAGTACTTC.

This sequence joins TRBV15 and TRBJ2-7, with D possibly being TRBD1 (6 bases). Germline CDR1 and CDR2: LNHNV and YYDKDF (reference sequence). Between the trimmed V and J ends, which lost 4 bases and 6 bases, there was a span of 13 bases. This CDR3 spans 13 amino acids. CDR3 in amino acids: CATSTLDRLEQYF. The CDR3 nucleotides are TGTGCCACCAGCACCCTTGACAGGCTCGAGCAGTACTTC.

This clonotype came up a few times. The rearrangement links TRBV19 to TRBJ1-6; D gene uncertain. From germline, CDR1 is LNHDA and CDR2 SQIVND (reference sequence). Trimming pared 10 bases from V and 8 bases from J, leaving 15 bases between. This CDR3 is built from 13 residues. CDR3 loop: CATMPSRYSPLHF. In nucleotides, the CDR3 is TGTGCCACCATGCCCTCAAGGTATTCACCCCTCCACTTT.

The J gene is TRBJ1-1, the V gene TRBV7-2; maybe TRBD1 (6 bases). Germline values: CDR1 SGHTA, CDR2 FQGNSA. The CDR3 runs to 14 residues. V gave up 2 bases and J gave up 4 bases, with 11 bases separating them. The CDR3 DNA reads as TGTGCCAGCAGCTTACGGGGGCCAGGCACTGAAGCTTTCTTT. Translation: CASSLRGPGTEAFF. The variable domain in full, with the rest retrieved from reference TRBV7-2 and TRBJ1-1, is GAGVSQSPSNKVTEKGKDVELRCDPISGHTALYWYRQSLGQGLEFLIYFQGNSAPDKSGLPSDRFSAERTGGSVSTLTIQRTQQEDSAVYLCASSLRGPGTEAFFGQGTRLTVV.

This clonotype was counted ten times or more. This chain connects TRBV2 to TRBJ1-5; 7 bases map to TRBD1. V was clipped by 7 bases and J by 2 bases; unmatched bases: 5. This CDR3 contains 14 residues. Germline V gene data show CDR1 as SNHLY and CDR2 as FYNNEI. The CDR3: CASILDRGNQPQHF. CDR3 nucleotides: TGTGCCAGCATACTCGACAGGGGCAATCAGCCCCAGCATTTT.